The T cell receptor beta chain under discussion was sequenced for a study of cytomegalovirus exposure and HLA in healthy donors. Study conclusions and caveats: Certain sequence variants were highly shared and formed a cluster, and this cluster was likely a sequencing artifact. Rare sequences made up most TCRs, while some public TCRs were found in many donors. In presence/absence analyses, roughly uniform sequencing depth across donors was assumed.

Details on this clone: Antigen: not known.

Those who donated were healthy bone marrow donors. This PCR relied on a set of 60 Vbeta primers and 13 Jbeta primers. Generated by immunoSEQ multiplex PCR, the TCRdb table keeps only in-frame clones and is missing some. The sample includes 100,000 to 150,000 clones. Germline V gene data show CDR1 as GTSNPN and CDR2 as SVGIG (reference sequence). J lost 0 bases, V lost 4 bases, and 4 bases had no gene match. The CDR3 spans 14 residues. The rearrangement links TRBV30 to TRBJ2-7, with 9 bases identical to TRBD1. The sequence derives from a woman aged 40-49 years in good health and CMV-seropositive. The sequenced material came from PBMCs. CDR3 DNA sequence: TGTGCCTGGAAGACGGGACAGGGCTCCTACGAGCAGTACTTC. Translation: CAWKTGQGSYEQYF.